One and the same sample provided the 9 T cell receptor beta chains below, sequenced in a study of identical twins. TCRdb itself ran the 5' RACE reads through MiXCR, one entry per CDR3 protein. The sample carries 350,000 or so distinct CDR3 sequences, about 10% recorded once. The sample was naive T cells sorted from blood. Source of these receptors: a woman between 45 and 65 years old in good health.

This clonotype has a count of ten or more. The gene calls are TRBV9 and TRBJ1-6; no clear D. Per germline, CDR1 SGDLS and CDR2 YYNGEE. Trimming removed 0 bases from V and 3 bases from J, with 13 bases in between. This CDR3 spans 17 amino acids. CDR3 coding DNA: TGTGCCAGCAGCGTAGAGCCGGAACCGGACTATAATTCACCCCTCCACTTT. Encoded protein: CASSVEPEPDYNSPLHF.

This clonotype turned up a few times. J is TRBJ1-5 and V is TRBV9; unclear D gene. CDR3 length: 15 residues. The V end was cut by 0 bases, the J end by 7 bases, with 14 bases between. The germline V gene has CDR1 SGDLS and CDR2 YYNGEE. The CDR3 region is CASSVAGGLGQPQHF. Written as DNA, the CDR3 is TGTGCCAGCAGCGTAGCTGGAGGGCTGGGCCAGCCCCAGCATTTT.

The chain employs TRBV12-3 or TRBV12-4 and TRBJ2-4; the D gene could be TRBD1 or TRBD2 (6 bases each). V lost 4 bases and J lost 3, with 16 bases in between. This CDR3 has 16 amino acids. In nucleotides, the CDR3 is TGTGCCAGCAGTTCTCGACAGGAGGGAAGCAAAAACATTCAGTACTTC. Its translation: CASSSRQEGSKNIQYF.

This clonotype was observed a handful of times. The DNA of the CDR3 is TGTGCCAGCAGCCTGGGGGCCGGAACCCGCAATGAGCAGTTCTTC. Encoded protein: CASSLGAGTRNEQFF. The chain has TRBV5-5 and TRBJ2-1, with D possibly TRBD1 on 6 matching bases. The CDR3 has 15 amino acids. From germline, CDR1 is SGHKS and CDR2 YYEKEE (reference sequence). The germline V and J ends were trimmed by 4 bases and 6 bases, with 17 bases remaining between them.

The chain employs TRBV5-1 and TRBJ2-1; 7 positions agree with TRBD2. Germline loops: CDR1 SGHRS, CDR2 YFSETQ. The CDR3 contains 15 residues. The trim removed 1 base at V and 3 bases at J, leaving 4 bases unmatched. This CDR3 is CASSLSGTLYNEQFF. The CDR3, as DNA: TGCGCCAGCAGCTTGAGCGGGACCCTCTACAATGAGCAGTTCTTC. The entire variable domain, with the rest obtained from reference TRBV5-1 and TRBJ2-1, is as follows: KAGVTQTPRYLIKTRGQQVTLSCSPISGHRSVSWYQQTPGQGLQFLFEYFSETQRNKGNFPGRFSGRQFSNSRSEMNVSTLELGDSALYLCASSLSGTLYNEQFFGPGTRLTVL.

There are a few counts of this clonotype. The rearrangement joins TRBV15 to TRBJ2-4; no clear D. The V end lost 4 bases, the J end lost 2 bases, and 9 bases lay between the germline ends. CDR3 size: 14 residues. CDR1 and CDR2 from the germline V gene are LNHNV and YYDKDF (reference sequence). In DNA, the CDR3 is TGTGCCACCAGCATAATGGGGTCCAAAAACATTCAGTACTTC. This gives the protein CATSIMGSKNIQYF.

The chain couples TRBV7-2 to TRBJ2-3; D could derive from TRBD1 or TRBD2 (7 bases each). The CDR3 spans 16 residues. Germline CDR1 SGHTA, CDR2 FQGNSA. The V end was cut by 4 bases, the J end by 5 bases, with 19 bases between. The CDR3 region has the DNA TGTGCCAGCAGCTCCCACCTGGGAGGGGGCCTAGATACGCAGTATTTT. As protein: CASSSHLGGGLDTQYF.

The chain has TRBV24-1 and TRBJ2-5, with 10 bases matching TRBD1. J was trimmed by 4 bases and V by 0 bases; bases with no gene match: 4. The CDR3 spans 16 residues. CDR1 and CDR2 (germline): KGHDR, SFDVKD. The DNA of the CDR3 is TGTGCCACCAGTGATTTGGACAGGGGGCTTGGAGAGACCCAGTACTTC. Translated, it gives CATSDLDRGLGETQYF.

This rearrangement joins TRBV28 to TRBJ2-7; no firm D call. This CDR3 spans 12 amino acids. Germline loops: CDR1 MDHEN, CDR2 SYDVKM. V shed 8 bases and J shed 6 bases, with 14 bases lying between them. CDR3 in DNA: TGTGCCAGCGGCGGCGCAATGGGCGAGCAGTACGTC. Its translation is CASGGAMGEQYV.